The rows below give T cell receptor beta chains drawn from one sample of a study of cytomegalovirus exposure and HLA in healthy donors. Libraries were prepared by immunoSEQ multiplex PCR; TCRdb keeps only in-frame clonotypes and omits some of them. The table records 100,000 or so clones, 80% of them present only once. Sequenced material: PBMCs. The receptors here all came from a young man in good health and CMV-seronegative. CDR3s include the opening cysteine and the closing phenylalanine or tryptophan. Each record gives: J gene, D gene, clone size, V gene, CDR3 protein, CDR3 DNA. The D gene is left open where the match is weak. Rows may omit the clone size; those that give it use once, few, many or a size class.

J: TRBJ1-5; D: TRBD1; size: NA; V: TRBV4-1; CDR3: CASSPQGLGNQPQHF; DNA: TGCGCCAGCAGCCCACAGGGGCTGGGCAATCAGCCCCAGCATTTT
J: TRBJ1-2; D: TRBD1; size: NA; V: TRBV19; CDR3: CASKKDRVVYGYTF; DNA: TGTGCCAGTAAAAAGGACAGGGTGGTCTATGGCTACACCTTC
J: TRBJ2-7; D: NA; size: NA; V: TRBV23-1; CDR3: CASIPLGRETDEQYF; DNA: TGCGCCAGCATCCCCCTCGGCCGGGAGACCGACGAGCAGTACTTC
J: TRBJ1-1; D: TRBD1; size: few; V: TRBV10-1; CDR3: CASRDNRGTEAFF; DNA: TGCGCCAGCAGAGATAACAGGGGAACTGAAGCTTTCTTT
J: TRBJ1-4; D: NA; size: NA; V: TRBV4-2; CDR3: CASSQESGLGRGEKLFF; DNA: TGTGCCAGCAGCCAAGAATCTGGACTGGGGCGGGGTGAAAAACTGTTTTTT
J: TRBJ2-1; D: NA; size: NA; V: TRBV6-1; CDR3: CASTERGLYNEQFF; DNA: TGTGCCAGCACAGAGAGAGGGCTATACAATGAGCAGTTCTTC
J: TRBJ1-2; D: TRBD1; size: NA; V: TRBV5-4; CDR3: CASSSQDREHTF; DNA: TGTGCCAGCAGCTCGCAAGACAGGGAACACACCTTC
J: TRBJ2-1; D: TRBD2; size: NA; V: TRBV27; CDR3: CASKLAGLYNEQFF; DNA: TGTGCCAGCAAACTAGCGGGGCTTTACAATGAGCAGTTCTTC
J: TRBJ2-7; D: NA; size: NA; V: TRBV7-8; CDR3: CASSLHRDTSYEQYF; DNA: TGTGCCAGCAGCTTACACCGGGACACCTCCTACGAGCAGTACTTC
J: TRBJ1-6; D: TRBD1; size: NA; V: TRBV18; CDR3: CASSRYDRGYNSPLHF; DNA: TGTGCCAGCTCACGCTACGACAGGGGTTATAATTCACCCCTCCACTTT
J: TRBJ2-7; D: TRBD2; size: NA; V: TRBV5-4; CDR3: CASTSSGDGSYEQYF; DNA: TGTGCCAGCACCTCAAGCGGGGATGGCTCCTACGAGCAGTACTTC
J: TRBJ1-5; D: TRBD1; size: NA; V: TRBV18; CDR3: CASSPYTDRVPQPQHF; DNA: TGTGCCAGCTCACCATATACGGACAGGGTCCCTCAGCCCCAGCATTTT
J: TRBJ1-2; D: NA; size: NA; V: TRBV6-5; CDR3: CASSRGAYYGYTF; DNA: TGTGCCAGCAGCCGCGGGGCATACTATGGCTACACCTTC
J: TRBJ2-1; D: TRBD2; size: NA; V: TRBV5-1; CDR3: CASSRPTRSGTSPYNEQFF; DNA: TGCGCCAGCAGTCGACCCACTCGGAGCGGGACTAGTCCCTACAATGAGCAGTTCTTC
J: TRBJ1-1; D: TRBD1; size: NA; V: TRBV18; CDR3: CASRDRVDTEAFF; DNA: TGTGCAAGCCGGGACAGGGTGGACACTGAAGCTTTCTTT
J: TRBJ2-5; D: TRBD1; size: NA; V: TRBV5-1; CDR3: CASSQGARETQYF; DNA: TGCGCCAGCAGCCAGGGGGCTAGGGAGACCCAGTACTTC
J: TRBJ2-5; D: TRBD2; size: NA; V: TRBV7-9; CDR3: CSSSQTSAKETQYF; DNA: TGTTCCAGCAGCCAGACTAGCGCAAAAGAGACCCAGTACTTC
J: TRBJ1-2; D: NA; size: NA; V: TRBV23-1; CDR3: CASSQSLLSATNYGYTF; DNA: TGCGCCAGCAGTCAATCCCTTCTCAGTGCAACTAACTATGGCTACACCTTC
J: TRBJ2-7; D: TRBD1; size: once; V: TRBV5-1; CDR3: CASSYSSGTGLDEQYF; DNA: TGCGCCAGCAGCTATTCGTCTGGGACAGGGCTCGACGAGCAGTACTTC
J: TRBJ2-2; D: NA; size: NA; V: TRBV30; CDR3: CAWSVFRTGYENTGELFF; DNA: TGTGCCTGGAGTGTCTTCCGTACAGGGTACGAGAACACCGGGGAGCTGTTTTTT
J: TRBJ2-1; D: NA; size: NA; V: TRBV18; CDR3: CASSPPGGSSNEQFF; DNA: TGTGCCAGCTCACCACCTGGGGGCTCGAGCAATGAGCAGTTCTTC
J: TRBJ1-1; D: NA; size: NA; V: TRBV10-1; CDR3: CASSVYRERGTEAFF; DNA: TGCGCCAGCAGTGTCTACAGGGAGCGGGGCACTGAAGCTTTCTTT
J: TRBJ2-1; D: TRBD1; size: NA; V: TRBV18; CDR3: CASSRGQGFNNEQFF; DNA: TGTGCCAGCTCACGGGGACAGGGGTTTAACAATGAGCAGTTCTTC
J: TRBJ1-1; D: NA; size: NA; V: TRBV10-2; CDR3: CASSEQGNTEAFF; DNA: TGCGCCAGCAGTGAGCAGGGGAACACTGAAGCTTTCTTT
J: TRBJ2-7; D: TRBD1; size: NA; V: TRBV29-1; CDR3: CSVRQGAYYEQYF; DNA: TGCAGCGTAAGACAGGGGGCCTACTACGAGCAGTACTTC
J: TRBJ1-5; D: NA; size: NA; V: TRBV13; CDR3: CASSLGGTGRGSNQPQHF; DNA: TGTGCCAGCAGCTTAGGGGGTACAGGGAGGGGGAGCAATCAGCCCCAGCATTTT
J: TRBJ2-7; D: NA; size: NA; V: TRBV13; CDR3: CASSLEGTVPYEQYF; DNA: TGTGCCAGCAGCTTAGAAGGGACTGTCCCCTACGAGCAGTACTTC
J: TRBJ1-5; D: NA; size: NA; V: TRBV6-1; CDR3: CASSGGVNQPQHF; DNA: TGTGCCAGCAGTGGGGGAGTTAATCAGCCCCAGCATTTT
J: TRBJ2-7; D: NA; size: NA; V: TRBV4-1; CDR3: CASSQDLSRSYEQYF; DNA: TGCGCCAGCAGCCAAGATTTATCGAGGTCCTACGAGCAGTACTTC
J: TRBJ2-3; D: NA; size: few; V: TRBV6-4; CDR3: CASSEGSQLTDTQYF; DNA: TGTGCCAGCAGTGAGGGTAGCCAACTCACAGATACGCAGTATTTT
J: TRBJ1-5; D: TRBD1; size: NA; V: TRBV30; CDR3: CAWSLSGGDQPQHF; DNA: TGTGCCTGGAGTTTGTCAGGGGGCGATCAGCCCCAGCATTTT
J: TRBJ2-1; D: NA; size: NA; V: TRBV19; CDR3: CASSISGYNPKGEQFF; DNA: TGTGCCAGTAGTATAAGCGGGTACAACCCCAAGGGTGAGCAGTTCTTC
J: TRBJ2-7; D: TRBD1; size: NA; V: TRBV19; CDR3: CASSRGQLEQYF; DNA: TGTGCCAGTAGTAGGGGACAGCTCGAGCAGTACTTC
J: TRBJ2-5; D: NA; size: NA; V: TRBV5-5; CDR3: CASATWQGQETQYF; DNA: TGTGCCAGCGCGACGTGGCAGGGGCAAGAGACCCAGTACTTC
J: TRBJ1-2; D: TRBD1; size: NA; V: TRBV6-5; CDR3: CASSEYRQGEGYTF; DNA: TGTGCCAGCAGTGAATATCGACAGGGTGAGGGCTACACCTTC
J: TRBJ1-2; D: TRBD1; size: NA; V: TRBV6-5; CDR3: CASSRTGGRITF; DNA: TGTGCCAGCAGTAGGACAGGGGGAAGGATCACCTTC
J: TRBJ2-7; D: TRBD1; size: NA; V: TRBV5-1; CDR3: CASRPGTGVYEQYF; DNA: TGCGCCAGCAGGCCCGGGACAGGGGTCTACGAGCAGTACTTC
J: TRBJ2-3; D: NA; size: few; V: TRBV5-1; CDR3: CASSWTVFMDTQYF; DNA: TGCGCCAGCAGCTGGACAGTTTTTATGGATACGCAGTATTTT